This entry describes one TCR beta chain. Its antigen is unidentified. The sample originates from a study of T cell responses to AZD1222 COVID-19 vaccine. Notes on the study in general: Among those given AZD1222, only 5 to 7 were seropositive at baseline. The reported proportion of spike-specific TCRs targeting unmutated variant regions was nearly half. Repertoires were collected only later (after the peak T cell response had occurred).

This CDR3 is built from 14 residues. Germline V gene lookup returns CDR1 MNHNY and CDR2 SVGAGI (reference sequence). V shed 9 bases and J shed 0 bases, with 14 bases lying between them. Clones were sequenced by immunoSEQ multiplex PCR, and TCRdb holds only the in-frame ones, with some missing. The sample yields roughly 70,000 clones, just over 90% seen once. The sequencing used peripheral blood, collected 28 days after the second dose of the MenACWY control vaccine. The V and J genes are TRBV6-6 and TRBJ1-2; D might be TRBD1 (5 bases). This clonotype originated in an adult who received the MenACWY meningococcal vaccine as a control. As DNA, the CDR3 is TGTGCCAGTACGACGGGGGGAGCTAACTATGGCTACACCTTC. Amino acids: CASTTGGANYGYTF.